These T cell receptor beta chains were read from a single sample in a study of human T cells and chemical hapten exposure. In TCRdb, the RACE reads were re-called with MiXCR into one record per CDR3 protein. Of 110,000 or so distinct CDR3 sequences detected, approximately 36% appear once; the ten largest clones hold 2.5% to 3.5%. The sequenced sample was whole blood, obtained in connection with sensitization to the hapten diphenylcyclopropenone (DPC). All receptors come from a man aged 40-49 years with alopecia areata. Some clones in this sample may be carry-over from other donors' samples. The CDR3 runs from the conserved cysteine through the conserved F or W. Fields, in order: CDR3 length, J gene, V gene, clone size, D gene, CDR3 protein, CDR3 DNA. The D gene is left open where the match is weak. Rows may omit the clone size; those that give it use once, few, many or a size class.

CDR3 length: 14
J gene: TRBJ2-2
V gene: TRBV24-1
clone size: -
D gene: -
CDR3 protein: CATSDSLITGELFF
CDR3 DNA: TGTGCCACCAGTGATTCACTGATCACCGGGGAGCTGTTTTTT

CDR3 length: 19
J gene: TRBJ2-2
V gene: TRBV12-3/TRBV12-4
clone size: -
D gene: TRBD1
CDR3 protein: CASSYPRDRGLANTGELFF
CDR3 DNA: TGTGCCAGCAGTTACCCCCGGGACAGGGGCCTCGCGAACACCGGGGAGCTGTTTTTT

CDR3 length: 15
J gene: TRBJ2-3
V gene: TRBV27
clone size: -
D gene: TRBD1
CDR3 protein: CASSRWGQGGDTQYF
CDR3 DNA: TGTGCCAGCAGCCGTTGGGGACAGGGCGGAGATACGCAGTATTTT

CDR3 length: 24
J gene: TRBJ2-7
V gene: TRBV20-1
clone size: -
D gene: TRBD2
CDR3 protein: CSATGLNPGTSGRDPNFREDEQYF
CDR3 DNA: TGCAGTGCTACGGGCCTAAATCCCGGGACTAGCGGGAGGGATCCCAATTTCAGGGAGGACGAGCAGTACTTC

CDR3 length: 15
J gene: TRBJ1-1
V gene: TRBV20-1
clone size: few
D gene: -
CDR3 protein: CSASRWGGANTEAFF
CDR3 DNA: TGCAGTGCTAGCCGGTGGGGGGGGGCAAACACTGAAGCTTTCTTT

CDR3 length: 16
J gene: TRBJ1-4
V gene: TRBV7-9
clone size: -
D gene: -
CDR3 protein: CASSSPGQLGYEKLFF
CDR3 DNA: TGTGCCAGCAGCTCACCCGGACAGCTCGGATACGAAAAACTGTTTTTT

CDR3 length: 15
J gene: TRBJ2-1
V gene: TRBV7-3
clone size: -
D gene: TRBD1
CDR3 protein: CASSSTTGLYNEQFF
CDR3 DNA: TGTGCCAGCAGCTCGACGACAGGGTTGTACAATGAGCAGTTCTTC

CDR3 length: 15
J gene: TRBJ2-5
V gene: TRBV5-1
clone size: few
D gene: -
CDR3 protein: CASSLVTAGQETQYF
CDR3 DNA: TGCGCCAGCAGCTTGGTAACCGCAGGACAAGAGACCCAGTACTTC

CDR3 length: 15
J gene: TRBJ2-1
V gene: TRBV27
clone size: few
D gene: TRBD2
CDR3 protein: CASSLLGGPSNEQFF
CDR3 DNA: TGTGCCAGCAGTTTATTGGGAGGGCCATCAAATGAGCAGTTCTTC

CDR3 length: 14
J gene: TRBJ1-4
V gene: TRBV18
clone size: -
D gene: TRBD1
CDR3 protein: CASANRGQEEKLFF
CDR3 DNA: TGTGCCAGCGCAAACAGGGGGCAGGAGGAAAAACTGTTTTTT

CDR3 length: 15
J gene: TRBJ2-7
V gene: TRBV28
clone size: few
D gene: -
CDR3 protein: CASSRYGDPSYEQYF
CDR3 DNA: TGTGCCAGCAGCCGCTATGGGGACCCCTCCTACGAGCAGTACTTC

CDR3 length: 9
J gene: TRBJ2-2
V gene: TRBV29-1
clone size: few
D gene: -
CDR3 protein: CSAPGELFF
CDR3 DNA: TGCAGCGCCCCCGGGGAGCTGTTTTTT

CDR3 length: 14
J gene: TRBJ2-1
V gene: TRBV20-1
clone size: -
D gene: TRBD2
CDR3 protein: CSASRGGPGNEQFF
CDR3 DNA: TGCAGTGCTAGTCGGGGAGGGCCTGGCAATGAGCAGTTCTTC

CDR3 length: 16
J gene: TRBJ1-6
V gene: TRBV7-8
clone size: -
D gene: TRBD1
CDR3 protein: CASSVSTGTYNSPLHF
CDR3 DNA: TGTGCCAGCAGCGTATCGACAGGGACCTATAATTCACCCCTCCACTTT

CDR3 length: 15
J gene: TRBJ2-7
V gene: TRBV20-1
clone size: -
D gene: TRBD1
CDR3 protein: CSASHIRDSSYEQYF
CDR3 DNA: TGCAGTGCTTCCCACATCAGGGACAGCTCCTACGAGCAGTACTTC

CDR3 length: 14
J gene: TRBJ1-1
V gene: TRBV7-2
clone size: -
D gene: -
CDR3 protein: CASSLGRRHAFFTF
CDR3 DNA: TGTGCCAGCAGCTTAGGCAGGAGGCACGCTTTTTTCACCTTT

CDR3 length: 14
J gene: TRBJ2-7
V gene: TRBV28
clone size: few
D gene: -
CDR3 protein: CASSLGGGAYEQYF
CDR3 DNA: TGTGCCAGCAGTTTAGGGGGGGGCGCGTACGAGCAGTACTTC

CDR3 length: 14
J gene: TRBJ1-6
V gene: TRBV28
clone size: -
D gene: -
CDR3 protein: CASETQGNNSPLHF
CDR3 DNA: TGTGCCAGTGAGACACAGGGAAATAATTCACCCCTCCACTTT

CDR3 length: 12
J gene: TRBJ2-1
V gene: TRBV12-5
clone size: few
D gene: -
CDR3 protein: CASGPGRGMQFF
CDR3 DNA: TGTGCTAGTGGTCCGGGAAGGGGGATGCAGTTCTTC

CDR3 length: 14
J gene: TRBJ2-7
V gene: TRBV14
clone size: few
D gene: -
CDR3 protein: CASSQGDCLYEQYF
CDR3 DNA: TGTGCCAGCAGCCAAGGGGACTGCCTCTACGAGCAGTACTTC

CDR3 length: 15
J gene: TRBJ1-2
V gene: TRBV6-5
clone size: -
D gene: -
CDR3 protein: CASSPHRGVSYGYTF
CDR3 DNA: TGTGCCAGCAGTCCCCACCGCGGAGTTAGCTATGGCTACACCTTC

CDR3 length: 14
J gene: TRBJ1-1
V gene: TRBV7-7
clone size: -
D gene: -
CDR3 protein: CASSPKQENTEAFF
CDR3 DNA: TGTGCTAGCAGCCCAAAACAGGAGAACACTGAAGCTTTCTTT

CDR3 length: 14
J gene: TRBJ1-1
V gene: TRBV4-3
clone size: -
D gene: -
CDR3 protein: CASSAQTGFVEAFF
CDR3 DNA: TGCGCCAGCAGCGCCCAAACAGGGTTTGTTGAAGCTTTCTTT

CDR3 length: 15
J gene: TRBJ2-3
V gene: TRBV5-1
clone size: -
D gene: TRBD1
CDR3 protein: CASSLVGQGLDTQYF
CDR3 DNA: TGCGCCAGCAGCTTGGTCGGACAGGGCCTAGATACGCAGTATTTT

CDR3 length: 14
J gene: TRBJ1-1
V gene: TRBV3-1
clone size: -
D gene: -
CDR3 protein: CASSPGHMNTEAFF
CDR3 DNA: TGTGCCAGCAGCCCAGGACACATGAACACTGAAGCTTTCTTT

CDR3 length: 17
J gene: TRBJ2-5
V gene: TRBV7-2
clone size: -
D gene: TRBD2
CDR3 protein: CASSLVSGTSGIVTQYF
CDR3 DNA: TGTGCCAGCAGCTTAGTTTCCGGGACTAGCGGGATCGTGACCCAGTACTTC

CDR3 length: 17
J gene: TRBJ2-3
V gene: TRBV14
clone size: -
D gene: -
CDR3 protein: CASSLMTGASSTDTQYF
CDR3 DNA: TGTGCCAGCAGCCTTATGACAGGCGCCTCTAGCACAGATACGCAGTATTTT

CDR3 length: 13
J gene: TRBJ1-4
V gene: TRBV25-1
clone size: -
D gene: -
CDR3 protein: CASSPEFNEKLFF
CDR3 DNA: TGTGCCAGCAGTCCCGAGTTTAATGAAAAACTGTTTTTT

CDR3 length: 18
J gene: TRBJ2-7
V gene: TRBV20-1
clone size: -
D gene: TRBD2
CDR3 protein: CSARNLLAGGGGSYEQYF
CDR3 DNA: TGCAGTGCTAGGAATCTGTTAGCGGGAGGGGGGGGCTCCTACGAGCAGTACTTC

CDR3 length: 16
J gene: TRBJ2-3
V gene: TRBV19
clone size: -
D gene: TRBD2
CDR3 protein: CASSLLAGSSTDTQYF
CDR3 DNA: TGTGCCAGTAGTCTTCTAGCGGGATCTAGCACAGATACGCAGTATTTT

CDR3 length: 14
J gene: TRBJ2-7
V gene: TRBV28
clone size: -
D gene: -
CDR3 protein: CASSASPRSYEQYF
CDR3 DNA: TGTGCCAGCAGCGCTAGCCCCCGTTCGTACGAGCAGTACTTC

CDR3 length: 18
J gene: TRBJ1-4
V gene: TRBV14
clone size: -
D gene: TRBD1
CDR3 protein: CASSQDLITRDSMKKLFF
CDR3 DNA: TGTGCCAGCAGCCAAGATCTAATAACCCGGGACAGCATGAAAAAACTGTTTTTT

CDR3 length: 15
J gene: TRBJ2-3
V gene: TRBV11-2
clone size: -
D gene: TRBD2
CDR3 protein: CASSPPSGLTDTQYF
CDR3 DNA: TGTGCCAGCAGCCCCCCTAGCGGACTCACAGATACGCAGTATTTT

CDR3 length: 11
J gene: TRBJ2-7
V gene: TRBV29-1
clone size: -
D gene: -
CDR3 protein: CSVGDFYEQYF
CDR3 DNA: TGCAGCGTTGGGGACTTCTACGAGCAGTACTTC

CDR3 length: 12
J gene: TRBJ2-1
V gene: TRBV13
clone size: few
D gene: -
CDR3 protein: CASSLKWDEQFF
CDR3 DNA: TGTGCCAGCAGCTTAAAATGGGATGAGCAGTTCTTC

CDR3 length: 19
J gene: TRBJ2-2
V gene: TRBV18
clone size: few
D gene: -
CDR3 protein: CASSPRAGASDLNTGELFF
CDR3 DNA: TGTGCCAGCTCACCACGGGCAGGTGCCAGCGATCTGAACACCGGGGAGCTGTTTTTT

CDR3 length: 15
J gene: TRBJ2-3
V gene: TRBV2
clone size: -
D gene: -
CDR3 protein: CASSEGTASTDTQYF
CDR3 DNA: TGTGCCAGCAGTGAAGGGACGGCTAGCACAGATACGCAGTATTTT

CDR3 length: 15
J gene: TRBJ2-3
V gene: TRBV20-1
clone size: -
D gene: TRBD1
CDR3 protein: CSAGGQGAITDTQYF
CDR3 DNA: TGCAGTGCGGGGGGACAGGGGGCAATCACAGATACGCAGTATTTT

CDR3 length: 13
J gene: TRBJ1-1
V gene: TRBV29-1
clone size: -
D gene: -
CDR3 protein: CSVSLGARTEAFF
CDR3 DNA: TGCAGCGTTTCACTCGGGGCCAGGACTGAAGCTTTCTTT

CDR3 length: 16
J gene: TRBJ2-5
V gene: TRBV20-1
clone size: -
D gene: TRBD2
CDR3 protein: CSASFHLAGDQETQYF
CDR3 DNA: TGCAGTGCTAGCTTCCATCTAGCGGGAGATCAAGAGACCCAGTACTTC

CDR3 length: 15
J gene: TRBJ2-1
V gene: TRBV12-3/TRBV12-4
clone size: -
D gene: TRBD1
CDR3 protein: CASTYPGGSANEQFF
CDR3 DNA: TGTGCCAGCACCTATCCAGGGGGCTCGGCCAATGAGCAGTTCTTC

CDR3 length: 16
J gene: TRBJ2-7
V gene: TRBV20-1
clone size: -
D gene: TRBD2
CDR3 protein: CSARAHKTSGTYEQYF
CDR3 DNA: TGCAGTGCTAGAGCTCATAAGACTAGCGGAACCTACGAGCAGTACTTC

CDR3 length: 15
J gene: TRBJ2-3
V gene: TRBV4-1
clone size: -
D gene: -
CDR3 protein: CASSQTITRTRAQYF
CDR3 DNA: TGCGCCAGCAGCCAAACTATTACCCGGACCCGCGCGCAGTATTTT

CDR3 length: 11
J gene: TRBJ2-2
V gene: TRBV30
clone size: few
D gene: -
CDR3 protein: CAWTHTGELFF
CDR3 DNA: TGTGCCTGGACCCACACCGGGGAGCTGTTTTTT

CDR3 length: 16
J gene: TRBJ1-6
V gene: TRBV28
clone size: -
D gene: TRBD1
CDR3 protein: CASSFPPRGQGSPLHF
CDR3 DNA: TGTGCCAGCAGTTTCCCCCCCAGGGGGCAAGGTTCACCCCTCCACTTT

CDR3 length: 13
J gene: TRBJ2-5
V gene: TRBV7-2
clone size: -
D gene: -
CDR3 protein: CASSLGMEETQYF
CDR3 DNA: TGTGCCAGCAGCTTAGGGATGGAGGAGACCCAGTACTTC

CDR3 length: 14
J gene: TRBJ2-2
V gene: TRBV29-1
clone size: few
D gene: TRBD2
CDR3 protein: CSVTGLATTGELFF
CDR3 DNA: TGCAGCGTAACGGGACTAGCAACCACCGGGGAGCTGTTTTTT

CDR3 length: 14
J gene: TRBJ1-6
V gene: TRBV6-6
clone size: -
D gene: TRBD1
CDR3 protein: CASSLTGVASPLHF
CDR3 DNA: TGTGCCAGCAGCCTGACAGGGGTTGCATCACCCCTCCACTTT

CDR3 length: 16
J gene: TRBJ2-4
V gene: TRBV7-8
clone size: -
D gene: -
CDR3 protein: CASSQALASPKNIQYF
CDR3 DNA: TGTGCCAGCAGCCAAGCTCTAGCTTCCCCCAAAAACATTCAGTACTTC

CDR3 length: 14
J gene: TRBJ1-1
V gene: TRBV6-5
clone size: -
D gene: TRBD1
CDR3 protein: CASSYSTWGAGGFF
CDR3 DNA: TGTGCCAGCAGTTACTCGACTTGGGGGGCAGGGGGTTTCTTT

CDR3 length: 15
J gene: TRBJ2-1
V gene: TRBV24-1
clone size: -
D gene: -
CDR3 protein: CATRGNSGPSNEQFF
CDR3 DNA: TGTGCCACCAGAGGGAATAGCGGCCCATCCAATGAGCAGTTCTTC

CDR3 length: 14
J gene: TRBJ2-6
V gene: TRBV10-3
clone size: few
D gene: -
CDR3 protein: CAISENSGANVLTF
CDR3 DNA: TGTGCCATCAGTGAGAACTCTGGGGCCAACGTCCTGACTTTC

CDR3 length: 14
J gene: TRBJ2-4
V gene: TRBV15
clone size: -
D gene: -
CDR3 protein: CATSRGGIKNIQYF
CDR3 DNA: TGTGCCACCAGCAGAGGGGGGATCAAAAACATTCAGTACTTC